Below, 18 T cell receptor beta chains from the same sample are listed, as sequenced in a study of TIL therapy for anti-PD-1-resistant metastatic lung cancer. Time point specified: pre-treatment sample, taken before nivolumab and TIL therapy. Sequencing used immunoSEQ v3. TCRdb's copy holds only in-frame clones and misses some; the assay was immunoSEQ multiplex PCR. The sample includes about 19,000 clones, over 60% seen only once; the top ten take around 7%. The sequences come from blood, collected at baseline. The receptors derive from a person between 25 and 80 years old with non-small cell lung cancer.

This chain uses TRBV19 with TRBJ2-2; D uncertain. There are 11 residues in the CDR3. V gave up 3 bases and J gave up 7 bases, with 3 bases separating them. CDR1 and CDR2 from the germline V gene are LNHDA and SQIVND (reference sequence). CDR3 in DNA: TGTGCCAGTAGTATGATCGGGGAGCTGTTTTTT. Its protein product is CASSMIGELFF.

This rearrangement joins TRBV5-5 to TRBJ2-4; D is possibly TRBD2 (5 bases). Germline V gene lookup returns CDR1 SGHKS and CDR2 YYEKEE (reference sequence). V was clipped by 0 bases and J by 4 bases, with 14 bases between them. This CDR3 comprises 16 residues. The CDR3 region is CASSLGARAEKNIQYF. In DNA form, the CDR3 reads TGTGCCAGCAGCTTGGGGGCGAGGGCGGAGAAAAACATTCAGTACTTC.

The chain is built from TRBV10-2 and TRBJ2-7; D ambiguous. Germline V lookup: CDR1 WSHSY, CDR2 SAAADI. CDR3 size: 14 residues. V lost 2 bases and J 6 bases, leaving 14 bases between the germline ends. CDR3 residues: CASSETAYGLEQYF. The CDR3 coding sequence is TGCGCCAGCAGTGAGACAGCCTACGGGCTCGAGCAGTACTTC.

V usage is TRBV5-8 and J usage is TRBJ1-6; the D gene is possibly TRBD1 (5 bases). CDR1 and CDR2 (germline): SGHTS, YDEGEE. CDR3 length: 20 residues. V was cut by 4 bases and J by 2 bases, with 25 bases left in between. Written as DNA, the CDR3 is TGTGCCAGCAGCCCGACTCTGGAGGAAGGGGTTTACGCCTATAATTCACCCCTCCACTTT. Protein sequence: CASSPTLEEGVYAYNSPLHF.

This chain links TRBV19 with TRBJ2-7; 8 bases are shared with TRBD1. The germline V gene has CDR1 LNHDA and CDR2 SQIVND (reference sequence). The CDR3 consists of 14 residues. V gave up 10 bases and J gave up 0 bases; unmatched junction bases: 8. The CDR3 nucleotides are TGTGCCACTGCAGGACAGGGCTTCTCCTACGAGCAGTACTTC. Its protein is CATAGQGFSYEQYF.

This sequence joins TRBV7-2 and TRBJ1-1, with D unresolved. This CDR3 spans 15 amino acids. V was shortened by 2 bases and J by 0 bases, with 10 bases between the two germline ends. The germline gives CDR1 SGHTA, CDR2 FQGNSA. CDR3 sequence reads: CASSLTYQVNTEAFF. CDR3 bases: TGTGCCAGCAGCTTAACCTATCAGGTGAACACTGAAGCTTTCTTT.

This clone appeared once. This chain links TRBV7-9 with TRBJ2-5; TRBD2 agrees at 15 bases. Germline trimming cut 4 bases from V and 3 bases from J; bases unmatched to any gene: 6. The CDR3 loop spans 17 amino acids. Germline loops: CDR1 SEHNR, CDR2 FQNEAQ (reference sequence). DNA for the CDR3: TGTGCCAGCAGCTCCCCGGGACTAGCGGGAGGAAAAGAGACCCAGTACTTC. Its protein product is CASSSPGLAGGKETQYF.

The chain couples TRBV18 to TRBJ1-4; no firm D call. The CDR3 has 14 residues. The V end was cut by 3 bases, the J end by 5 bases, with 10 bases between. Germline-derived CDR1 and CDR2 are KGHSH and LQKENI. CDR3 region: CASSPSSGNEKLFF. CDR3 coding DNA: TGTGCCAGCTCACCTAGCTCCGGGAATGAAAAACTGTTTTTT.

The chain uses TRBV27 and TRBJ1-5; 7 bases align to TRBD1. Germline values: CDR1 MNHEY, CDR2 SMNVEV (reference sequence). CDR3 length: 14 amino acids. The ends lost 6 bases at V and 10 bases at J; junction bases unmatched: 12. CDR3 loop: CASRPFRGVEPQHF. The CDR3, as DNA: TGTGCCAGCAGACCCTTCAGGGGGGTCGAACCCCAGCATTTT.

Here the CDR3 reads CASSSPGGRADTQYF. The CDR3 DNA follows: TGTGCCAGCAGCTCCCCTGGCGGGAGAGCGGATACGCAGTATTTT. The rearrangement joins TRBV7-9 to TRBJ2-3; 7 nucleotides agree with TRBD2. J gave up 6 bases and V 4 bases, and 10 bases lay outside the gene matches. The CDR3 is made up of 15 amino acids. Germline CDR1 reads SEHNR; CDR2 reads FQNEAQ (reference sequence).

This clone is a singleton in its sample. This chain uses TRBV28 with TRBJ1-1, with D possibly matching TRBD1 (5 bases). This CDR3 contains 13 residues. Per germline, CDR1 MDHEN and CDR2 SYDVKM. Trimming stripped 5 bases from V and 11 bases from J, with 18 bases between. CDR3 nucleotide sequence: TGTGCCAGCAGTCCGGGACGGGAGTCGGGGGCTTTCTTT. Translating it yields CASSPGRESGAFF.

CDR3 DNA: TGTGCCATCAGTGGGCGGGGGTCGAACACTGAAGCTTTCTTT. Translation: CAISGRGSNTEAFF. The V gene is TRBV10-3, the J gene TRBJ1-1, with D perhaps matching TRBD1 (5 bases). Germline lookup yields CDR1 ENHRY and CDR2 SYGVKD. V was cut by 4 bases and J by 1 base, with 10 bases left in between. The CDR3 loop spans 14 amino acids.

V is TRBV5-4 and J is TRBJ1-5; TRBD1 matches at 9 bases. CDR3 size: 14 residues. Germline V lookup: CDR1 SGHNT, CDR2 YYREEE (reference sequence). V lost 4 bases and J lost 4; bases outside the gene matches: 3. CDR3: CASSTGTGNQPQHF. The CDR3 nucleotides are TGTGCCAGCAGCACCGGGACAGGGAATCAGCCCCAGCATTTT.

The chain is built from TRBV6-5 and TRBJ2-7; a weak D match, TRBD2 (6 bases). The germline V gene has CDR1 MNHEY and CDR2 SVGAGI. V shed 7 bases and J shed 0 bases, with 16 bases lying between them. The length of the CDR3 is 15 residues. CDR3 in amino acids: CASTRGFGGSYEQYF. The CDR3 nucleotides are TGTGCCAGCACGAGAGGGTTCGGGGGCTCCTACGAGCAGTACTTC.

The table lists this clone with a few counts. The CDR3 bases are TGCGCCAGCAGCTGGACAGGGTCCGGGGTTTACGAGCAGTACTTC. Translated: CASSWTGSGVYEQYF. The chain has TRBV5-1 and TRBJ2-7; 8 bases line up with TRBD1. The trim removed 3 bases at V and 4 bases at J, leaving 9 bases unmatched. The CDR3 sequence is 15 residues long. Per the germline V gene, CDR1 is SGHRS and CDR2 is YFSETQ.

The V and J genes are TRBV7-6 and TRBJ1-1; D possibly corresponds to TRBD1 (5 bases). Germline V CDR1 and CDR2: SGHVS, FNYEAQ. The length of the CDR3 is 18 residues. V lost 0 bases to trimming and J lost 1 base, with 18 bases between them. CDR3 DNA sequence: TGTGCCAGCAGCTTAGCTCCCGGGGGGGGGTATAGGAACACTGAAGCTTTCTTT. It yields the protein CASSLAPGGGYRNTEAFF. The full variable domain, with the rest looked up from reference TRBV7-6 and TRBJ1-1, is GAGVSQSPRYKVTKRGQDVALRCDPISGHVSLYWYRQALGQGPEFLTYFNYEAQQDKSGLPNDRFSAERPEGSISTLTIQRTEQRDSAMYRCASSLAPGGGYRNTEAFFGQGTRLTVV.

This chain connects TRBV7-9 to TRBJ2-3, with TRBD2 matching over 7 bases. J gave up 1 base and V 5 bases, and 9 bases lay outside the gene matches. Germline CDR1 is SEHNR and CDR2 is FQNEAQ (reference sequence). This CDR3 has 16 amino acids. CDR3 region: CASSPGTILGTDTQYF. The CDR3 DNA reads as TGTGCCAGCAGCCCCGGGACTATATTAGGCACAGATACGCAGTATTTT.

The chain links TRBV7-2 to TRBJ2-7, with TRBD2 as a possible D gene (6 bases). The germline V and J ends were trimmed by 3 bases and 2 bases, with 17 bases remaining between them. This CDR3 is built from 16 residues. In germline, CDR1 is SGHTA, CDR2 FQGNSA. The CDR3 DNA is TGTGCCAGCAGCTTTGGCTGGGCGGGGATAACCTACGAGCAGTACTTC. Translated, it gives CASSFGWAGITYEQYF.